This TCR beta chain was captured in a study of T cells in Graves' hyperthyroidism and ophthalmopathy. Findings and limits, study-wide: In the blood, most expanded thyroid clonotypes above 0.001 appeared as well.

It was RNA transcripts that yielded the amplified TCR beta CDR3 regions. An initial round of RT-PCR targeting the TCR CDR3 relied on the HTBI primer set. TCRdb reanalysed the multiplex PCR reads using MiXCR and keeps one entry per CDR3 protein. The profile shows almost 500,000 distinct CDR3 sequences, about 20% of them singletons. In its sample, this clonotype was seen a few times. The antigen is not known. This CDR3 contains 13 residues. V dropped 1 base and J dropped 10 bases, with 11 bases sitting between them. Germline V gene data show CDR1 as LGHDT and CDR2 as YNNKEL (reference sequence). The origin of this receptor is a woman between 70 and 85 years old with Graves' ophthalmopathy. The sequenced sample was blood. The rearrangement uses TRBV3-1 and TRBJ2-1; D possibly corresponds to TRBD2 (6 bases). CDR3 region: CASSQGRGQEQFF. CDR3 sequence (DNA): TGTGCCAGCAGCCAAGGGAGGGGTCAAGAGCAGTTCTTC.